This TCR beta chain was recovered during a study of breast tumors, draining lymph nodes, adjacent tissues. The CDR3 covers 16 residues. Germline V lookup: CDR1 SEHNR, CDR2 FQNEAQ (reference sequence). Details on this clonotype: The junction departs from the called germline gene at one end, perhaps through a read error.

TCRdb re-derived calls from the multiplex PCR reads in MiXCR, one entry per CDR3 protein. The sample has approximately 180,000 distinct CDR3 sequences, roughly 35% seen once. The lymph nodes were axillary draining lymph nodes from breast cancer patients. The sequence derives from a female donor with breast cancer. Some clones in this sample may be carry-over from other donors' samples. V usage is TRBV7-9 and J usage is TRBJ1-1; D is undetermined. Sequencing was carried out using axillary lymph node tissue. The CDR3 is CAGSLGSYGMNTEAFF. The DNA of the CDR3 is TGTGCCGGCAGCTTAGGCAGTTACGGCATGAACACTGAAGCTTTCTTT.